This T cell receptor beta chain was captured in a study of CD8+CD57+ T cells in acquired aplastic anemia. The CDR3 length is 13 residues. Germline CDR1 and CDR2: LNHDA and SQIVND (reference sequence). Genomic DNA served as template for TCR beta VDJ and CDR3 profiling. MiXCR, applied by TCRdb to the reads, yields one record per CDR3 protein. The sample includes a few hundred thousand distinct CDR3 sequences, 34% of them seen just once. V and J are TRBV19 and TRBJ1-1; TRBD1 might be the D (6 bases). Sequencing used sorted CD4+, CD8+, or CD8+CD57+ T cells (not recorded which) from PBMCs. The receptor was isolated from a human donor in good health, serving as a control. In DNA, the CDR3 is TGTGCGGTAGGGGGGGACCCGAACACTGAAGCTTTCTTT. Translated, it gives CAVGGDPNTEAFF.